This T cell receptor (beta chain) was recovered during a study of spatial heterogeneity in lung cancer. Study-wide background: As counted in raw reads, each unique TCR and UMI combination appeared more than ten times on average.

In germline, CDR1 is LGHDT, CDR2 YNNKEL (reference sequence). The CDR3 runs to 15 residues. V lost 0 bases and J lost 0, with 6 bases in between. Documented time point: sample taken at primary tumor resection. Sequencing of whole RNA from tumor, nontumor lung or frozen PBMC involved no sorting. Donation came from over 60 patients with untreated early-stage non-small cell lung cancer. TCRdb re-called the 5' RACE reads with MiXCR, one entry per CDR3 protein. The table records about 3,200 distinct CDR3 sequences, roughly 40% of them present only once. Findings and caveats of the study: Ubiquitous expanded tumor TCRs were seen in blood more at resection than at follow-up.

This clonotype is medium-sized. Antigen specificity is unknown. This sequence joins TRBV3-1 and TRBJ2-1, with unresolved D. Specimen: PBMCs, collected at surgery. This receptor was obtained from a male donor with early-stage non-small cell lung cancer. CDR3 residues: CASSQEGNSYNEQFF. The CDR3 nucleotides are TGTGCCAGCAGCCAAGAAGGGAACTCCTACAATGAGCAGTTCTTC.